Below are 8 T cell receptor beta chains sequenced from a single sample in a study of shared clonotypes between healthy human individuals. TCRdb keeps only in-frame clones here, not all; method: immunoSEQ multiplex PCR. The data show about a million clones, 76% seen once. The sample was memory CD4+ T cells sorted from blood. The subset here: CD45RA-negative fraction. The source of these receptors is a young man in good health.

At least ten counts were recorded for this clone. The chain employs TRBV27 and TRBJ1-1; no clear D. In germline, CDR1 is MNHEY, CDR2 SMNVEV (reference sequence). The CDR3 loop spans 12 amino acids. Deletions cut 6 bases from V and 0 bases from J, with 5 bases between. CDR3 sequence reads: CASRSVNTEAFF. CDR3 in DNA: TGTGCCAGCAGGTCAGTGAACACTGAAGCTTTCTTT.

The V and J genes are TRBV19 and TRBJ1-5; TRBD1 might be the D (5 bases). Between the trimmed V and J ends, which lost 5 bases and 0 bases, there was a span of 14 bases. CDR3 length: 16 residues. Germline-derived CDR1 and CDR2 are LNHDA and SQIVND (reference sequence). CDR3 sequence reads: CASSHRDENSNQPQHF. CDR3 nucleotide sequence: TGTGCCAGTAGTCACCGGGACGAGAATAGCAATCAGCCCCAGCATTTT.

CDR3 bases: TGTGCCAGCAGCCAGGGACTGGATCGAAACATTCAGTACTTC. Translating it yields CASSQGLDRNIQYF. The gene calls are TRBV7-2 and TRBJ2-4, with a tentative D call TRBD2 (6 bases). V was cut by 5 bases and J by 6 bases, with 14 bases left in between. The CDR3 length is 14 residues. Germline-derived CDR1 and CDR2 are SGHTA and FQGNSA.

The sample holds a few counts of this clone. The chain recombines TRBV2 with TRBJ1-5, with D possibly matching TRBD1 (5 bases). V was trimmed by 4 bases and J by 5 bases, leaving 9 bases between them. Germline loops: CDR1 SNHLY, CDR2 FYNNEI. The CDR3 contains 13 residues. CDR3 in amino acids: CASSVIRDQPQHF. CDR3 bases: TGTGCCAGCAGTGTGATCAGGGATCAGCCCCAGCATTTT.

The CDR3 region is CASTLTRTDTQYF. The CDR3 DNA sequence: TGTGCCAGCACACTTACACGCACAGATACGCAGTATTTT. The V and J genes are TRBV25-1 and TRBJ2-3, with unresolved D. CDR3 length: 13 amino acids. Between the trimmed V and J ends, which lost 7 bases and 1 base, there was a span of 9 bases. Germline V CDR1 and CDR2: MGHDK, SYGVNS.

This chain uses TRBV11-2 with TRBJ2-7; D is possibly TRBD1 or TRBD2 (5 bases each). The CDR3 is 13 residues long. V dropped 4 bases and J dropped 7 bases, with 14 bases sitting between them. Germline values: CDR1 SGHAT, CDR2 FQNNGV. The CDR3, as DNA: TGTGCCAGCAGCTCCGGCTTGGGGGTTGAGCAGTACTTC. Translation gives CASSSGLGVEQYF.

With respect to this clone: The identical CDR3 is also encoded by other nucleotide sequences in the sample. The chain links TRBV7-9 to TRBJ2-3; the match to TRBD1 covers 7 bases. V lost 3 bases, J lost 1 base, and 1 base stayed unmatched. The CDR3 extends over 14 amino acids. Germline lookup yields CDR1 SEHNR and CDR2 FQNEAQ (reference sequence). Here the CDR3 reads CASSFDRGTDTQYF. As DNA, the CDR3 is TGTGCCAGCAGCTTCGACAGGGGCACAGATACGCAGTATTTT.

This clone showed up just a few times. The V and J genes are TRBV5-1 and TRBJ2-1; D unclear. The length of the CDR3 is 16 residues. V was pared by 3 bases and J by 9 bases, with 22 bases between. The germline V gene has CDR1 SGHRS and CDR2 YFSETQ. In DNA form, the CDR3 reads TGCGCCAGCAGCTCCCTTTGGGGTGGCACAATTGGTGAGCAGTTCTTC. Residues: CASSSLWGGTIGEQFF.